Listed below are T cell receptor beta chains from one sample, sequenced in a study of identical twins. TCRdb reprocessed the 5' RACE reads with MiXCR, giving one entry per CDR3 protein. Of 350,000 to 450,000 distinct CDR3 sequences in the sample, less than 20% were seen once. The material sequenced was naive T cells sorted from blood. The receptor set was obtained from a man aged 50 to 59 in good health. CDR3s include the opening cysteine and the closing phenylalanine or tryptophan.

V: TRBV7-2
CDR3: CASSLASASEQYF

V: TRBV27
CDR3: CASSLWIAGVYNEQFF

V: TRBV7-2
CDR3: CASKGQVNQETQYF

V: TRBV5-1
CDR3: CASSLGWGDGEQYF

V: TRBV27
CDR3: CASSRTASSYEQYF

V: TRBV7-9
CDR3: CASSPIPGLLAGASVNEQFF

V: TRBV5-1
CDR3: CASSGGILSTDTQYF

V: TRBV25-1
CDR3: CASGTVYGYTF

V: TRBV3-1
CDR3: CASSQVKGGGETQYF

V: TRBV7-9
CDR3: CASSLAGISGNTIYF

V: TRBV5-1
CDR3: CASSLMQVSSPYEQYF

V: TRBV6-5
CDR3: CASSYQGLPNEKLFF

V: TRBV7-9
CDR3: CASRRTGAEQYF

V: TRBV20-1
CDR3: CSASQGTDNSPLHF

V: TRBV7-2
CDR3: CASSSRRVERREQFF

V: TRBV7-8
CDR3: CASNDGQFGETQYF

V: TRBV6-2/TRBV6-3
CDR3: CASSYVGTENSPLHF

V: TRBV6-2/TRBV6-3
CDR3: CASSYRAWGARTSGAREQFF

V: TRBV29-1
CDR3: CSVQGRNQPQHF

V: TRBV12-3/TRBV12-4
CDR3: CASSFRQGGDGYTF

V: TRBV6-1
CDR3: CASRLDGTNQPQHF

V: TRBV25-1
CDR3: CASRDGNSPLHF

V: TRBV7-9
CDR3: CASSFGGNKETQYF

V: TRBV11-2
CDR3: CASSSPRDNYEQYF

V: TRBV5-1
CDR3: CASSLEGAGQPQHF

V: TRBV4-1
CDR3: CASSQLTGYDEQFF

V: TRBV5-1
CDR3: CASRPRLAATQETQYF

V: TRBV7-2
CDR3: CASRAGGEETQYF

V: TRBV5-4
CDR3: CASSFPGQGANVLTF

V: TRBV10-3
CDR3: CAINGGTSGIFSYEQYF

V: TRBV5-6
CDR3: CASSSEKSSYNSPLHF

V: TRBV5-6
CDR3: CASSLSRATQYF

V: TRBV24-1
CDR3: CATSDPWTGGFSNRETQYF

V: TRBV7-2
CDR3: CASSYPAGGLGDEQFF

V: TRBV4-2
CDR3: CASSQAGAGTGELFF

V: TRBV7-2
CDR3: CASSYDRGIAGGVQFF

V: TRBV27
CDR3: CASSLDRVSNQPQHF